This T cell receptor beta chain was identified during a study of blood T cell repertoires in COVID-19. V was clipped by 5 bases and J by 3 bases, with 12 bases between them. This CDR3 has 14 residues. CDR1 and CDR2 (germline): SGHVS, FNYEAQ. TCRdb's copy holds only in-frame clones and misses some; the assay was immunoSEQ multiplex PCR. The sample consists of approximately 210,000 clones, roughly four fifths of them appearing once. The chain joins TRBV7-6 to TRBJ2-3; weak D call: TRBD2 (5 bases). This TCR was sampled from a woman aged 80 or over with COVID-19, enrolled during active disease. Sequencing used peripheral blood. The CDR3 protein is CASSRRLQTDTQYF. The CDR3 region has the DNA TGTGCCAGCAGCCGGAGACTACAGACAGATACGCAGTATTTT.